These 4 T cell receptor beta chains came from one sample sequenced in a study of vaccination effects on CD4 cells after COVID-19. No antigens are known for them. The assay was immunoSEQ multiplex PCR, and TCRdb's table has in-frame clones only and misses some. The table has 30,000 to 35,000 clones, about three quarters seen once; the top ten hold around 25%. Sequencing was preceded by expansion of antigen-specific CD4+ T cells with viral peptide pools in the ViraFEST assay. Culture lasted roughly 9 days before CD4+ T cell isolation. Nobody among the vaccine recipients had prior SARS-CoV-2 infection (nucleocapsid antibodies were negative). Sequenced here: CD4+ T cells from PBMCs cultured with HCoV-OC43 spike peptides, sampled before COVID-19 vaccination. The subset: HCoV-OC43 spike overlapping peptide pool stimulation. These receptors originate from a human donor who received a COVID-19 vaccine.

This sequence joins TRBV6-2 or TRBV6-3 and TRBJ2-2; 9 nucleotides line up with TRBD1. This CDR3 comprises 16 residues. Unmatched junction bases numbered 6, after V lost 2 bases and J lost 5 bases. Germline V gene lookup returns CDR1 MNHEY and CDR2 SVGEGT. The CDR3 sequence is CASSYNRGLLTGELFF. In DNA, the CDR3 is TGTGCCAGCAGTTACAACAGGGGGCTGTTGACCGGGGAGCTGTTTTTT.

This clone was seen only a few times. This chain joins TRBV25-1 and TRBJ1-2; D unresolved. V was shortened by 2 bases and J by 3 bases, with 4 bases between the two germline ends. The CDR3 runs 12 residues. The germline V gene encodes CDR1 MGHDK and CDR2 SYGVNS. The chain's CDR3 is CASSERYYGYTF. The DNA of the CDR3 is TGTGCCAGCAGTGAAAGGTACTATGGCTACACCTTC.

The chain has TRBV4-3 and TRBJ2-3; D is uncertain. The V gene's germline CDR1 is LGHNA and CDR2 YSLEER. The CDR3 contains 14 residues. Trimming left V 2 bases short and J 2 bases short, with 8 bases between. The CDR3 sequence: CASSQHPFTDTQYF. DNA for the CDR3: TGCGCCAGCAGCCAACACCCGTTCACAGATACGCAGTATTTT.

CDR3 DNA sequence: TGTGCCAGCTCACCCATCCAGGCTCCCAATGAGCAGTTCTTC. Translation gives CASSPIQAPNEQFF. The gene calls are TRBV18 and TRBJ2-1; D gene unclear. CDR3 length: 14 residues. V was trimmed by 3 bases and J by 6 bases, leaving 12 bases between them. Looked up from germline, CDR1 is KGHSH and CDR2 is LQKENI.